Shown below are 3 T cell receptor beta chains from a single sample sequenced in a study of blood T cell repertoires in COVID-19. The data were produced by immunoSEQ multiplex PCR, yet TCRdb's version contains in-frame clones alone and is incomplete. The repertoire holds about 46,000 clones, around 87% seen once, with under 4% in the top ten. The specimen was PBMCs or T cells enriched from blood (not recorded which). The receptors shown here come from a woman aged 50 to 65 who had recovered from COVID-19.

The rearrangement joins TRBV18 to TRBJ1-2; TRBD1 agrees at 9 bases. CDR3 length equals 14 residues. V lost 3 bases, J lost 6 bases, and 5 bases stayed unmatched. Germline V gives CDR1 KGHSH, CDR2 LQKENI. The CDR3 nucleotides read TGTGCCAGCTCACCGGGACAGGGTTCTGATGGCTACACCTTC. It is translated as CASSPGQGSDGYTF.

The V call is TRBV30, the J call TRBJ1-4; no clear D. V lost 6 bases and J 6 bases, leaving 14 bases between the germline ends. CDR3 length equals 13 residues. Germline values: CDR1 GTSNPN, CDR2 SVGIG (reference sequence). The DNA for the CDR3 is TGTGCCTGCCCTACCGACATGGATGAAAAACTGTTTTTT. Translated: CACPTDMDEKLFF. The entire variable domain, with the rest obtained from reference TRBV30 and TRBJ1-4, is as follows: SQTIHQWPATLVQPVGSPLSLECTVEGTSNPNLYWYRQAAGRGLQLLFYSVGIGQISSEVPQNLSASRPQDRQFILSSKKLLLSDSGFYLCACPTDMDEKLFFGSGTQLSVL.

This clone is a singleton in its sample. This chain links TRBV10-3 with TRBJ1-5; D unresolved. V was shortened by 0 bases and J by 6 bases, with 18 bases between the two germline ends. The CDR3 contains 17 residues. Germline V lookup: CDR1 ENHRY, CDR2 SYGVKD. The CDR3 reads CAISESRSGEVGQPQHF. For the CDR3, the DNA is TGTGCCATCAGTGAGTCGCGGAGCGGGGAGGTGGGTCAGCCCCAGCATTTT.